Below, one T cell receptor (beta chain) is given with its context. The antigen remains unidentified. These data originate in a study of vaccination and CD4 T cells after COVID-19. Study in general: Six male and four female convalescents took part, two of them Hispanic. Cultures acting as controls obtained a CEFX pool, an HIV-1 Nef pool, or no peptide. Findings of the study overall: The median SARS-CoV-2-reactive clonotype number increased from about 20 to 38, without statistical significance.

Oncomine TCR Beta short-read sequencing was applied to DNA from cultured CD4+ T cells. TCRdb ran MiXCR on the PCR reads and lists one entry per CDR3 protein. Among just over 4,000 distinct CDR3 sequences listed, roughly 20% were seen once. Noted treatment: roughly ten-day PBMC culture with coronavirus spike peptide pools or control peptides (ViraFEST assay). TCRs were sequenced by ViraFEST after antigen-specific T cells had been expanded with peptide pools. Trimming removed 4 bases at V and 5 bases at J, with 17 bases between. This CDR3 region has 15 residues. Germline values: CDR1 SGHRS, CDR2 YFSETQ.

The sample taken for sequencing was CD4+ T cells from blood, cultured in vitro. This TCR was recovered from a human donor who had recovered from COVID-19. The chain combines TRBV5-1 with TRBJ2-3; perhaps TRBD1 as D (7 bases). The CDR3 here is CASSPNRGGVDTQYF. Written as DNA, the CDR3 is TGCGCCAGCAGCCCAAACAGGGGAGGCGTAGATACGCAGTATTTT.